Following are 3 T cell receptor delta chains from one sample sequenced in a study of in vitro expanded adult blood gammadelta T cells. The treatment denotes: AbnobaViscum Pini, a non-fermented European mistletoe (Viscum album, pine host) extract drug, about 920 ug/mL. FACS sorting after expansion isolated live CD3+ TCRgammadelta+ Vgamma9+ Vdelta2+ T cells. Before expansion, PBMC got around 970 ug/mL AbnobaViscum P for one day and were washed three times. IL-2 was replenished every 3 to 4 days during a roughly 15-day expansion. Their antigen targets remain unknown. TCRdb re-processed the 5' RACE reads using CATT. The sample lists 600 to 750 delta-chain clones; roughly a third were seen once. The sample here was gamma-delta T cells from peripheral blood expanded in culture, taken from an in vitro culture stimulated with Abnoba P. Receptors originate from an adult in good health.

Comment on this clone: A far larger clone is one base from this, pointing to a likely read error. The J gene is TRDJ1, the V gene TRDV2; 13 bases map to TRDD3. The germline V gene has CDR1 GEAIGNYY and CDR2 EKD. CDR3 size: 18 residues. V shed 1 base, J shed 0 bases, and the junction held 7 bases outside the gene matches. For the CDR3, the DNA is TGTGCCTGTGACACTACTGGGGGATACGGGCACCACACCGATAAACTCATCTTT. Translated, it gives CACDTTGGYGHHTDKLIF.

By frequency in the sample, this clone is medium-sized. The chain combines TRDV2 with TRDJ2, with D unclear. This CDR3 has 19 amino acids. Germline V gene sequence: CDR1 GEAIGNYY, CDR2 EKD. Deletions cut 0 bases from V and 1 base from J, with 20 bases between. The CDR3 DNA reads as TGTGCCTGTGACACCGTCCTTAGGCGGGCCACAGATTTGACAGCACAACTCTTCTTT. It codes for CACDTVLRRATDLTAQLFF.

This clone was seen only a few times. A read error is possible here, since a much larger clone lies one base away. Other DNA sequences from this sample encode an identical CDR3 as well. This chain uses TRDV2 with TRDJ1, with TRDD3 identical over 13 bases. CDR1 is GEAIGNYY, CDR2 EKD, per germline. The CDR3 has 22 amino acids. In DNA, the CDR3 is TGTGCCTGTGACACCCTTACTACTGGGGGATACGCCGAGCGGCCCTACACTGATAAACTCATCTTT. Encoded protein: CACDTLTTGGYAERPYTDKLIF.